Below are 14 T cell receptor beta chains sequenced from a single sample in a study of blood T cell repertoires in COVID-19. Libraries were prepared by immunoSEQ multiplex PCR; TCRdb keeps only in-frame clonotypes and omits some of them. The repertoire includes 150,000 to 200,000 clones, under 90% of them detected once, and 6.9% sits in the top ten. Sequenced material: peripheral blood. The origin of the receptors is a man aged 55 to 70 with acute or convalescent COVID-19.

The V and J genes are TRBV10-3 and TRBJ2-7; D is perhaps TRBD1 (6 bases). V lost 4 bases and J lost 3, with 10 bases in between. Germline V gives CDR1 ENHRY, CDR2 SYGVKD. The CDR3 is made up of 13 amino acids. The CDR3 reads CAISAGADYEQYF. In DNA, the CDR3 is TGTGCCATCAGTGCAGGGGCCGACTACGAGCAGTACTTC.

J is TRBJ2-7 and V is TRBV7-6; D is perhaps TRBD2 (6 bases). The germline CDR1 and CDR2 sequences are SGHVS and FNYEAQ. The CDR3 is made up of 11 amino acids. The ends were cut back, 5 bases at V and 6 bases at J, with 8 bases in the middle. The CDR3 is CASSAGGEQYF. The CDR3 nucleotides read TGTGCCAGCAGCGCCGGGGGCGAGCAGTACTTC.

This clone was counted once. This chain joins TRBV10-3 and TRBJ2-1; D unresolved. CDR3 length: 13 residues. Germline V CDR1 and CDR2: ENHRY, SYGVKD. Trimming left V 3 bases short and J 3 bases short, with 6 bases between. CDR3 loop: CAISDYNYNEQFF. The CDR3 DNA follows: TGTGCCATCAGTGATTACAACTACAATGAGCAGTTCTTC.

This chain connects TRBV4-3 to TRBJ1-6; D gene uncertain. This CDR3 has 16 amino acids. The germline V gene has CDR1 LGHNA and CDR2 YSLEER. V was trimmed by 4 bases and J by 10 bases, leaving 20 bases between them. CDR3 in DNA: TGCGCCAGCAGCCCCGACCGGACGAGGGCAGGCTCACCCCTCCACTTT. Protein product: CASSPDRTRAGSPLHF.

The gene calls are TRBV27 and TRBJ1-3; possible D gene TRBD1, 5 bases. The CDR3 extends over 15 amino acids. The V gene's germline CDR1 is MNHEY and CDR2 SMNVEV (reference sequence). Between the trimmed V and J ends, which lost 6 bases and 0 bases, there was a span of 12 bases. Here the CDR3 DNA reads TGTGCCAGCAGGGATTACAGGAACTCTGGAAACACCATATATTTT. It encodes CASRDYRNSGNTIYF.

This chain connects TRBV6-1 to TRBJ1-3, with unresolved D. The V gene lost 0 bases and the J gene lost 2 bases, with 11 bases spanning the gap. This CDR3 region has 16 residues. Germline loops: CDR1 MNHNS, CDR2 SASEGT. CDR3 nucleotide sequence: TGTGCCAGCAGTGAAGCTCTCATCTACCCTGGAAACACCATATATTTT. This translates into CASSEALIYPGNTIYF.

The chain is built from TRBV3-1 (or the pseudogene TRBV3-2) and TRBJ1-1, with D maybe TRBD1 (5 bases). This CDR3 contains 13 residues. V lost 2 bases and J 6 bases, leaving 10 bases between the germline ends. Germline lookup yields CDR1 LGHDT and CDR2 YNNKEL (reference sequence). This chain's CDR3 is CASSQHETAEAFF. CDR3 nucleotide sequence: TGTGCCAGCAGCCAACATGAGACAGCTGAAGCTTTCTTT.

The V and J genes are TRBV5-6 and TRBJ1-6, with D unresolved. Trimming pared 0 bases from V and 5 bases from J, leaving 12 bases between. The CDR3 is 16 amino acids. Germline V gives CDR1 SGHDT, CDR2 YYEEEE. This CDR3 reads CASSLAGGPNNSPLHF. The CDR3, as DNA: TGTGCCAGCAGCTTGGCAGGCGGGCCCAATAATTCACCCCTCCACTTT.

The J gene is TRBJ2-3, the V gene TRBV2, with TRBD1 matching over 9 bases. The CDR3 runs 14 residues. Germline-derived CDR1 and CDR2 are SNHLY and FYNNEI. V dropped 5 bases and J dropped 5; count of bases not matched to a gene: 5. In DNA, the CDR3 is TGTGCCAGCAGTAGGACAGGGGTTGGAGATACGCAGTATTTT. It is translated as CASSRTGVGDTQYF.

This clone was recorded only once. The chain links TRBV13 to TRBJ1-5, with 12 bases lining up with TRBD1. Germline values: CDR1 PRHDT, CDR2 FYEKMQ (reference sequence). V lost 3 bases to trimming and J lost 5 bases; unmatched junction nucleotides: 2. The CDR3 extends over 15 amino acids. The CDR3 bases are TGTGCCAGCAGCTTGGGACAGGGGGCTTATCAGCCCCAGCATTTT. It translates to CASSLGQGAYQPQHF.

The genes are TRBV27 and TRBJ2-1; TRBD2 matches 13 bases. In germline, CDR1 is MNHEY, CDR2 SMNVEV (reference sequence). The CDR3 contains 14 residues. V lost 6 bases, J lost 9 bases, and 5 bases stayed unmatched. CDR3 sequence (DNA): TGTGCCAGCAGCCCGACTAGCGGGAGGCGTGAGCAGTTCTTC. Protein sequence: CASSPTSGRREQFF.

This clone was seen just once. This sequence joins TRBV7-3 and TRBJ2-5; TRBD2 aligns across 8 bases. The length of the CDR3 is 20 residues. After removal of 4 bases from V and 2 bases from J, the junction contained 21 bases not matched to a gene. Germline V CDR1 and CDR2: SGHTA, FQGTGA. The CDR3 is CASSSKPLQVLAEYQETQYF. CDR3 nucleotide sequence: TGTGCCAGCAGCTCCAAACCGCTTCAGGTACTAGCGGAGTATCAAGAGACCCAGTACTTC.

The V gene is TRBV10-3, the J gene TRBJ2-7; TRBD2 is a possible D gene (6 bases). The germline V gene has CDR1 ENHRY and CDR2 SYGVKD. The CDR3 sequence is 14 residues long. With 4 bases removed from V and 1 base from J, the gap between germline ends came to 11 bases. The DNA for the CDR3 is TGTGCCATCAGTGCCGCGGGGTTATCCTACGAGCAGTACTTC. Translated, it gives CAISAAGLSYEQYF.

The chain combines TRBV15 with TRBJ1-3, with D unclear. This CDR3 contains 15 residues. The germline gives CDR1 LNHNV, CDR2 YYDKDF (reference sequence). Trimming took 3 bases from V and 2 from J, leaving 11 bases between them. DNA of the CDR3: TGTGCCACCAGCAGGGACGGGGTAGCTGGAAACACCATATATTTT. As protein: CATSRDGVAGNTIYF.